This T cell receptor (beta chain) was sequenced in a study of blood T cell repertoires in COVID-19 (dated by TCRdb to between 2020 and 2021). Context from the whole study: Samples covering the acute and convalescent phases of COVID-19 were provided by collaborators in the United States, Italy and Spain. Samples came from the ongoing ImmuneRACE study (first 160 participants) plus 1,254 subjects from 6 global collaborators. Deeply sampled blood TCRbeta repertoires from subjects exposed to, actively infected with, or recovered from COVID-19 were included in the dataset. The repertoires were released in a freely available public database intended as a resource for research on the immune response to SARS-CoV-2. The sample metadata nearly always contained a de-identified subject ID, COVID-19 status, age in years and sex. The material from the prospective study consisted of cDNA or gDNA derived from T cells, B-cell-depleted T cells, or PBMCs. Where available, HLA class I and class II types were taken from metadata supplied by the sample provider and were not determined by assay-based typing. Summary of the overall study and its limitations: The amount of clinical and demographic metadata varied by source and participant and was provided uncurated.

The immunoSEQ Assay, a bias-controlled multiplex PCR, was used to amplify TCRbeta CDR3 regions from genomic DNA. For the original study's pipeline: Within the assay, amplification of reference gene primers was used to estimate how many nucleated cells each sample contained. Sequence reads were collapsed and filtered to measure the absolute abundance of every unique TCRbeta CDR3 rearrangement. Productive Simpson clonality was computed per sample as the square root of Simpson's diversity index over productive rearrangements. TCRdb's version of the immuneACCESS table is confined to in-frame rearrangements and falls short of the full clone set. An unresolved V gene accounts for under half of the shortfall where checked; the remainder is of unknown origin. From that table come the V and J calls and clone size; the DNA was used to work out D and trimming. The table for this sample lists some 100,000 clones; around nine tenths of them were counted only once. The ten largest clones add up to about 9.4% of the sample.

On this clone itself: This receptor's antigen is unknown. No base quality values were provided; no much bigger clone lies one nucleotide off.

The germline V gene (reference sequence) yields SEHNR for CDR1 and FQNEAQ for CDR2. V lost 8 bases and J lost 0 bases, and the count of bases not matched to a germline gene is 10. The CDR3 has 15 amino acids, counting the end cysteine and phenylalanine. Here the CDR3 DNA is all that survives: 45 bases in frame from base 1. Each collaborating institution followed its own protocols to collect whole blood in K2EDTA tubes. Collaborator samples were shipped for TCRbeta analysis as frozen whole blood, isolated PBMCs, or DNA extracted from either sample type. This receptor was taken from a man in his fifties or sixties with acute or convalescent COVID-19. The sequencing sample was made of peripheral blood. This chain joins TRBV7-9 to TRBJ2-7, with 7 bases in between that match TRBD2. Read as DNA, the sequence is TGTGCCAGCGCCGGGGGGAGGGAAAGCTCCTACGAGCAGTACTTC. This codes for CASAGGRESSYEQYF.